This T cell receptor (beta chain) was documented in a study of somatic mutations in cytotoxic T cells in rheumatoid arthritis. Overall study findings and caveats: No age-related increase in CD8+ clonality was seen in healthy controls, but one was seen in rheumatoid arthritis patients.

The CDR3 extends over 15 amino acids. The germline V gene has CDR1 MGHDK and CDR2 SYGVNS. Trimming pared 1 base from V and 4 bases from J, leaving 14 bases between. Note on this clone: Its antigen remains unknown.

Here immunoSEQ multiplex PCR was the method, and the copy in TCRdb shows in-frame clones only, minus some. This sample has tens of thousands of clones, with around 80% found just once. Healthy control participants comprised blood donors of median age around 60 years (range about 20-70), of whom 55% were female. Purity of the CD4+ and CD8+ cells, isolated by positive magnetic bead selection, was checked by flow cytometry. This TCR came from a man aged 35 to 55 in good health. The chain uses TRBV25-1 and TRBJ2-7; no clear D gene. The source material was CD8+ T cells sorted from blood. The DNA for the CDR3 is TGTGCCAGCAGTGAATTTGGGTCCCGTTCGTACGAGCAGTACTTC. It encodes CASSEFGSRSYEQYF.